This TCR beta chain appears in the sequencing data of a study of vaccination and CD4 T cells after COVID-19. Treatment described: approximately 9-day PBMC culture with coronavirus spike peptide pools or control peptides (ViraFEST assay). Researchers grew the cells for 10 to 11 days and then pulled out CD4+ T cells by negative selection. Remarks on this clonotype: Its target is not known.

J was trimmed by 5 bases and V by 7 bases; bases with no gene match: 10. This CDR3 contains 14 residues. In germline, CDR1 is MNHNS, CDR2 SASEGT. Cultured CD4+ T cell DNA underwent sequencing with the Oncomine TCR Beta short-read assay. Genomic DNA was drawn out of CD4+ T cells grown in culture. One entry per CDR3 protein, called by TCRdb with MiXCR from the PCR reads. The sample includes 20,000 or so distinct CDR3 sequences, around 30% of them seen just once. The sample taken for sequencing was cultured CD4+ T cells from blood. The TCR originated in a human donor with COVID-19. J is TRBJ2-5 and V is TRBV6-1; 7 positions agree with TRBD2. The CDR3 coding sequence is TGTGCCAGCACCCCCGGGGGGTGGGGGGAGACCCAGTACTTC. Translating gives CASTPGGWGETQYF.